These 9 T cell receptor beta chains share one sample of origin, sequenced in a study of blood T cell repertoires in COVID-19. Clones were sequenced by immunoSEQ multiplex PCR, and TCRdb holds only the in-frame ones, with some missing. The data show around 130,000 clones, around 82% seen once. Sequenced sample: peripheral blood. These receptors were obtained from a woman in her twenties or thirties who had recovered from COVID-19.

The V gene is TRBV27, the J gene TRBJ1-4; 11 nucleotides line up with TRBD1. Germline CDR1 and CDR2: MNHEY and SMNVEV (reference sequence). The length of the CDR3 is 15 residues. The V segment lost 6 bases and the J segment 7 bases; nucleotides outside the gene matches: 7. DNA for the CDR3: TGTGCCAGCAGACAGCCCGGGACAGGGGGTGAAAAACTGTTTTTT. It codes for CASRQPGTGGEKLFF.

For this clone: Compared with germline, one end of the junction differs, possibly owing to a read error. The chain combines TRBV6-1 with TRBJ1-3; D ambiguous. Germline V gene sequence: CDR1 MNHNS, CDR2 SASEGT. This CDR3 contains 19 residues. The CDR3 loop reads CASREALPSAEVPGNTIYF. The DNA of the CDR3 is TGTGCCAGCAGGGAAGCCCTCCCTTCGGCGGAGGTGCCTGGAAACACCATATATTTT.

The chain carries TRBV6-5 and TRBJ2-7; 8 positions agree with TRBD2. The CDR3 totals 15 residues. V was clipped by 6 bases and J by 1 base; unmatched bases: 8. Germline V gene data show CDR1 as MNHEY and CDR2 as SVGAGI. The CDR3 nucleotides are TGTGCCAGCAGGGCAACTAGCGGAACTTCCTACGAGCAGTACTTC. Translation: CASRATSGTSYEQYF.

Here the CDR3 reads CASSLLDLQGATNEQFF. In DNA, the CDR3 is TGTGCCAGCAGCCTTTTGGATTTGCAGGGGGCAACTAATGAGCAGTTCTTC. The genes are TRBV7-8 and TRBJ2-1; 8 bases agree with TRBD1. V was clipped by 5 bases and J by 7 bases; unmatched bases: 16. Germline V gene lookup returns CDR1 SGHVS and CDR2 FQNEAQ. The CDR3 consists of 17 residues. Together with reference TRBV7-8 and TRBJ2-1, the CDR3 gives the full variable domain: GAGVSQSPRYKVAKRGQDVALRCDPISGHVSLFWYQQALGQGPEFLTYFQNEAQLDKSGLPSDRFFAERPEGSVSTLKIQRTQQEDSAVYLCASSLLDLQGATNEQFFGPGTRLTVL.

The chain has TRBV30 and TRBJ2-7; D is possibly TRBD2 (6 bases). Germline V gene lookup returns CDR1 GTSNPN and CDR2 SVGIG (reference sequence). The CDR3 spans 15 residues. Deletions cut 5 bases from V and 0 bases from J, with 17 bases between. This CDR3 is CAWGGGGTSSYEQYF. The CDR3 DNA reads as TGTGCCTGGGGAGGAGGCGGGACTTCCTCCTACGAGCAGTACTTC.

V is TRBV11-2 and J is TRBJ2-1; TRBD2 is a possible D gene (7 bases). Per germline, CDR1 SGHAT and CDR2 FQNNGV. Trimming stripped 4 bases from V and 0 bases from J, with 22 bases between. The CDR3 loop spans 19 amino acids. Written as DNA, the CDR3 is TGTGCCAGCAGCTCCCGAATTTCACAGGGAGGGAGCTCCTACAATGAGCAGTTCTTC. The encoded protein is CASSSRISQGGSSYNEQFF.

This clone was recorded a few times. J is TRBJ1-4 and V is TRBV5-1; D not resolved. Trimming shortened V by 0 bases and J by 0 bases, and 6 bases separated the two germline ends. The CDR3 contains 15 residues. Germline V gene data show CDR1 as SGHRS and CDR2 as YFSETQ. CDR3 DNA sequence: TGCGCCAGCAGCTTGGGACACGCAACTAATGAAAAACTGTTTTTT. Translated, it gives CASSLGHATNEKLFF.

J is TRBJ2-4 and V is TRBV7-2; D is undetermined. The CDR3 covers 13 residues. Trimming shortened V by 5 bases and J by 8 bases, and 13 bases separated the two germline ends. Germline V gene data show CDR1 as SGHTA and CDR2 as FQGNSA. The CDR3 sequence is CASSPYFVDIQYF. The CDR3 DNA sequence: TGTGCCAGCAGCCCCTACTTTGTGGACATTCAGTACTTC.

The CDR3 protein is CASSLPGNTEAFF. Here the CDR3 DNA reads TGTGCCAGCAGTTTGCCGGGGAACACTGAAGCTTTCTTT. This chain uses TRBV6-6 with TRBJ1-1; D is unresolved. The CDR3 has 13 residues. Deletions cut 4 bases from V and 1 base from J, with 7 bases between. Germline CDR1 reads MNHNY; CDR2 reads SVGAGI (reference sequence).